This entry lists 2 T cell receptor beta chains sequenced from one sample in a study of blood T cells in healthy people across ages. Primers used in a second PCR of about 7 to 12 cycles were a sample-barcoded 5' primer and a J-beta primer mix. Each CDR3 protein gets one entry after TCRdb re-called the 5' RACE reads with MiXCR. The table shows more than 650,000 distinct CDR3 sequences, with less than 70% occurring only once. Sequenced input: blood. Every receptor here comes from a man aged 80 or over in good health.

V usage is TRBV6-2 or TRBV6-3 and J usage is TRBJ2-1; D might be TRBD1 (7 bases). CDR3 size: 13 residues. Between the trimmed V and J ends, which lost 2 bases and 10 bases, there was a span of 12 bases. Looked up from germline, CDR1 is MNHEY and CDR2 is SVGEGT. CDR3 nucleotide sequence: TGTGCCAGCAGTTACAAGGGGGCGGGGGAGCAGTTCTTC. This codes for CASSYKGAGEQFF.

This clonotype was observed a handful of times. J is TRBJ2-3 and V is TRBV6-5; D is perhaps TRBD2 (6 bases). Trimming removed 0 bases at V and 1 base at J, with 17 bases between. Germline CDR1 reads MNHEY; CDR2 reads SVGAGI. CDR3 length: 18 residues. The CDR3 nucleotides are TGTGCCAGCAGTTACTCGATCCCCGGGAGTAGCGGCACAGATACGCAGTATTTT. Protein product: CASSYSIPGSSGTDTQYF.